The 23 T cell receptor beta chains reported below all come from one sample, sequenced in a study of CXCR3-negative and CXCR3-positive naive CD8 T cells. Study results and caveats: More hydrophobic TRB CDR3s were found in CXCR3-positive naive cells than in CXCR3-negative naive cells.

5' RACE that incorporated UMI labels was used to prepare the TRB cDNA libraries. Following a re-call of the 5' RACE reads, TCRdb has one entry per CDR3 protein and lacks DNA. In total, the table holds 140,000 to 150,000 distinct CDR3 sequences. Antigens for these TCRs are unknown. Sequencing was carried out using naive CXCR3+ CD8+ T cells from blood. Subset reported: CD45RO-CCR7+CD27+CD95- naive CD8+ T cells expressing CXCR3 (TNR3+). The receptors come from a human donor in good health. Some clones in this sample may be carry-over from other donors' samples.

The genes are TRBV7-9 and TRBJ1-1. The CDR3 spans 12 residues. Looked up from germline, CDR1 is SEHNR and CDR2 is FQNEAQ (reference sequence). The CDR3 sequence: CASSFLNTEAFF.

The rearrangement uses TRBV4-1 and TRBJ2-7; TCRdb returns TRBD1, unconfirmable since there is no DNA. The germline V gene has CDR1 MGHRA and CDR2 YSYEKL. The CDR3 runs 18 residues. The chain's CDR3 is CASSQDRDRGRAVYEQYF.

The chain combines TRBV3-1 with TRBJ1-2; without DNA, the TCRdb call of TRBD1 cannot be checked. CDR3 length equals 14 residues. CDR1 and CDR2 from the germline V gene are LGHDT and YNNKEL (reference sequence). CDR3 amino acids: CASSRSDRVGGYTF.

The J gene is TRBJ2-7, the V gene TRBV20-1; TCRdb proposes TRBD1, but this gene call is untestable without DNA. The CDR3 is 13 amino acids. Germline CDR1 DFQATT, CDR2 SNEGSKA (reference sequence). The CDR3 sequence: CSARGGIDYEQYF.

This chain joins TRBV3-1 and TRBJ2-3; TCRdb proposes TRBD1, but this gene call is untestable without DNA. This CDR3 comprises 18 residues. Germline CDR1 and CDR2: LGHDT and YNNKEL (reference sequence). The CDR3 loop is CASSQEGGREEYTDTQYF.

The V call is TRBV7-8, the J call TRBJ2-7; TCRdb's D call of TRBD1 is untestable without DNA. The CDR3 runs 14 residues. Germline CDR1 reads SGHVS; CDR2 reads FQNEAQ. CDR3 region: CASSITTGFDEQYF.

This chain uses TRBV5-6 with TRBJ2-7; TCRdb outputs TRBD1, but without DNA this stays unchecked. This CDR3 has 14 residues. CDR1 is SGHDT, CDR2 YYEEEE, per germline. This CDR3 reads CASSLVGGRREQYF.

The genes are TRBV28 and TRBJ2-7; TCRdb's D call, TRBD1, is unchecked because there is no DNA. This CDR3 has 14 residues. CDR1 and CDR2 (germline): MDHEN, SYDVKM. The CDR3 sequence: CASSFRGQGGEQYF.

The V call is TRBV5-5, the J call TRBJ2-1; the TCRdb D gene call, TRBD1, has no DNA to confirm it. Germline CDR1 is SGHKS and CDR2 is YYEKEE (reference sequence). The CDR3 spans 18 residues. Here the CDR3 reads CASRNGGIKTSAYNEQFF. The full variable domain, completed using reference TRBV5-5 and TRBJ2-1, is DAGVTQSPTHLIKTRGQQVTLRCSPISGHKSVSWYQQVLGQGPQFIFQYYEKEERGRGNFPDRFSARQFPNYSSELNVNALLLGDSALYLCASRNGGIKTSAYNEQFFGPGTRLTVL.

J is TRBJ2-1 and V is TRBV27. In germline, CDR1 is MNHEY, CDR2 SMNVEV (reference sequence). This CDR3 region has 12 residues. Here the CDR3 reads CASSLVGLEQFF.

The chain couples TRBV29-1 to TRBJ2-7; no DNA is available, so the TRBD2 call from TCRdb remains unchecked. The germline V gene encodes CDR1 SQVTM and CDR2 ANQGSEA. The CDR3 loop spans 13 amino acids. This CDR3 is CSVGSVSSYEQYF.

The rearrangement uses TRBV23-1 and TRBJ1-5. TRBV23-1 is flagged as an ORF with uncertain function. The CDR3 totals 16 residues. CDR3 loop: CASSQDRRYSNQPQHF.

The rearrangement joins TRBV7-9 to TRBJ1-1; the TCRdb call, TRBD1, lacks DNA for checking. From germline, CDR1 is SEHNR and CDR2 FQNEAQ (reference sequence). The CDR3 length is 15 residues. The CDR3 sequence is CASSLFRDTHGVAFF. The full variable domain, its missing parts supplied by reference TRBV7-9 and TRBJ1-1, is DTGVSQNPRHKITKRGQNVTFRCDPISEHNRLYWYRQTLGQGPEFLTYFQNEAQLEKSRLLSDRFSAERPKGSFSTLEIQRTEQGDSAMYLCASSLFRDTHGVAFFGQGTRLTVV.

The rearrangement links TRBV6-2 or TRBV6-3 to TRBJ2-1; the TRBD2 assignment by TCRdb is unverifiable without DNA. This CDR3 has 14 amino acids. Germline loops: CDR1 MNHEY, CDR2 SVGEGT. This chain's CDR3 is CASSYLAAYNEQFF.

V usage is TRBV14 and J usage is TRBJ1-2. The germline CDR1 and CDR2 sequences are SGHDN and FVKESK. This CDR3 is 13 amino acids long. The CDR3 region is CASSQVGQYGYTF.

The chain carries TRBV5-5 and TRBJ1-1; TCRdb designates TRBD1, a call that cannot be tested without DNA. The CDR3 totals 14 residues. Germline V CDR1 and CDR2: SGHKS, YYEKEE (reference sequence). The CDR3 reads CASSFSGTVAEAFF. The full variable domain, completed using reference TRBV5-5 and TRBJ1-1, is DAGVTQSPTHLIKTRGQQVTLRCSPISGHKSVSWYQQVLGQGPQFIFQYYEKEERGRGNFPDRFSARQFPNYSSELNVNALLLGDSALYLCASSFSGTVAEAFFGQGTRLTVV.

CDR3 residues: CAITDRGPNYGYTF. V is TRBV10-3 and J is TRBJ1-2; the TCRdb call, TRBD1, lacks DNA for checking. The germline CDR1 and CDR2 sequences are ENHRY and SYGVKD. This CDR3 has 14 residues.

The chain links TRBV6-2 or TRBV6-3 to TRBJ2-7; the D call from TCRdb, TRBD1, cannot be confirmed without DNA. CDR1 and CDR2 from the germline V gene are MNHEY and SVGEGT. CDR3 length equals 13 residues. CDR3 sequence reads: CATIGHFADEQYF.

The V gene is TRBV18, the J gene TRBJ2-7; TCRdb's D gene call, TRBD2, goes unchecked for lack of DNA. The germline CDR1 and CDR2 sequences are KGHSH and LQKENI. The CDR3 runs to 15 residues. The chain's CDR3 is CASSPPPSGLYEQYF.

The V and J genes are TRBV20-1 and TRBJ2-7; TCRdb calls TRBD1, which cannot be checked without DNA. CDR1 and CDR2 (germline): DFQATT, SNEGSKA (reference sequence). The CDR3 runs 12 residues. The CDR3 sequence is CSGFRDPPEQYF.

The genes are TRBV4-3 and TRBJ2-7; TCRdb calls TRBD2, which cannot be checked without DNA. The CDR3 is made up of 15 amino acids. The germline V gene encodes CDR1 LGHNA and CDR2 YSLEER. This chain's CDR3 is CASSQTSSYVYEQYF.

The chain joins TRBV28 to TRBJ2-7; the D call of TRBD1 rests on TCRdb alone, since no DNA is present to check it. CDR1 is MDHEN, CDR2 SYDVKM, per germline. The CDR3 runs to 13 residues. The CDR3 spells CASSVRVSYEQYF. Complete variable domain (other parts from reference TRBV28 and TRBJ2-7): DVKVTQSSRYLVKRTGEKVFLECVQDMDHENMFWYRQDPGLGLRLIYFSYDVKMKEKGDIPEGYSVSREKKERFSLILESASTNQTSMYLCASSVRVSYEQYFGPGTRLTVT.

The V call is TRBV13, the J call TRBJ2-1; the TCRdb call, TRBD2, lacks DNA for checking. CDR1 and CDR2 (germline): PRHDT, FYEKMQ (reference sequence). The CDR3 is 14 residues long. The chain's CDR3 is CASSLYRTSYKQFF.